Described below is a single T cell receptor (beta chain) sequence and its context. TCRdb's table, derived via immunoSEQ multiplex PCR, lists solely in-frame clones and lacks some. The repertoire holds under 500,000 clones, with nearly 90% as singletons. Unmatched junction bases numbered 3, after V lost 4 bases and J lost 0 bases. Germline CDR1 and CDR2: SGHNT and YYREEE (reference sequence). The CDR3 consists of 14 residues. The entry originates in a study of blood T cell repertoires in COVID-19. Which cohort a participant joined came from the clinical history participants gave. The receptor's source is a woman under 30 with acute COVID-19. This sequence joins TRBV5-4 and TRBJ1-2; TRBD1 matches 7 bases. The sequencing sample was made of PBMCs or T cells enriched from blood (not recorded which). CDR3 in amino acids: CASSTGQSNYGYTF. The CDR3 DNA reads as TGTGCCAGCAGCACGGGACAGTCTAACTATGGCTACACCTTC.